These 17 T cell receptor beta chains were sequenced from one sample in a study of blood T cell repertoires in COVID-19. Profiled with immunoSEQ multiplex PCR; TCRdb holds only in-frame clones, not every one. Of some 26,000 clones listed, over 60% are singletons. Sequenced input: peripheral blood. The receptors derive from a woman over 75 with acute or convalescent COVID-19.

The CDR3 DNA sequence: TGTGCCAGCAGCTCCCTCGGGAGAAGCACTGAAGCTTTCTTT. It codes for CASSSLGRSTEAFF. J is TRBJ1-1 and V is TRBV11-2, with D hard to call. This CDR3 has 14 residues. The germline CDR1 and CDR2 sequences are SGHAT and FQNNGV. Trimming shortened V by 4 bases and J by 4 bases, and 13 bases separated the two germline ends. The full variable domain, rest sourced from reference TRBV11-2 and TRBJ1-1, is EAGVAQSPRYKIIEKRQSVAFWCNPISGHATLYWYQQILGQGPKLLIQFQNNGVVDDSQLPKDRFSAERLKGVDSTLKIQPAKLEDSAVYLCASSSLGRSTEAFFGQGTRLTVV.

The CDR3 loop reads CASSRDRGSEKLFF. As DNA, the CDR3 is TGTGCCAGCAGCCGAGACAGGGGGAGTGAAAAACTGTTTTTT. The chain joins TRBV3-1 (or the pseudogene TRBV3-2) to TRBJ1-4, with 9 bases aligning to TRBD1. The junction had 4 bases not matched to a gene; V was cut back by 4 bases and J by 7 bases. This CDR3 contains 14 residues. CDR1 is LGHDT and CDR2 is YNNKEL in the germline V gene (reference sequence).

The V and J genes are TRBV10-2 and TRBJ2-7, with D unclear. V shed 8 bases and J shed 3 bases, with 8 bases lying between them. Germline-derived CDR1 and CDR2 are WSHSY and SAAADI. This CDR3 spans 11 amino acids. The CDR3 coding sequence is TGCGCCAGCGGCACAATCTACGAGCAGTACTTC. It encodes CASGTIYEQYF.

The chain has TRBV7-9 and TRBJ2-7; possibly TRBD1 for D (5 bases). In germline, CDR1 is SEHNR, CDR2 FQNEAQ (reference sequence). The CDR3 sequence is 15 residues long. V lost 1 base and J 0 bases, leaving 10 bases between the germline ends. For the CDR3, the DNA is TGTGCCAGCAGCTTAGTCTCAGGGTTCTCCTACGAGCAGTACTTC. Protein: CASSLVSGFSYEQYF.

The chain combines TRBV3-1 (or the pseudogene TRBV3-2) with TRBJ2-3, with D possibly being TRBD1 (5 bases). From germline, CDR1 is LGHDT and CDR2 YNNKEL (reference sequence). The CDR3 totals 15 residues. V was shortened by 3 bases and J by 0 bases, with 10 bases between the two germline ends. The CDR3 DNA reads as TGTGCCAGCAGCCAGACAGTTTCTAGCACAGATACGCAGTATTTT. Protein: CASSQTVSSTDTQYF.

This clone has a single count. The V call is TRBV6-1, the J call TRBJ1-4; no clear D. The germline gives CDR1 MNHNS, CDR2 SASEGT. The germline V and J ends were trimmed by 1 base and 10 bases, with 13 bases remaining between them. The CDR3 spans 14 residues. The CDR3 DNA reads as TGTGCCAGCAGTGAAGACAGCTCGTGGGTAAAACTGTTTTTT. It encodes CASSEDSSWVKLFF.

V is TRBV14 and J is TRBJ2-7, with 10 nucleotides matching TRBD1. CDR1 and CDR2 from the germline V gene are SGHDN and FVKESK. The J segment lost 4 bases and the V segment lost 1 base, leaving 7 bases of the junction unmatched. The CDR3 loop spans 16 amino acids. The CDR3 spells CASSQGGWTGGYEQYF. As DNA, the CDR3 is TGTGCCAGCAGCCAAGGTGGTTGGACAGGGGGGTACGAGCAGTACTTC.

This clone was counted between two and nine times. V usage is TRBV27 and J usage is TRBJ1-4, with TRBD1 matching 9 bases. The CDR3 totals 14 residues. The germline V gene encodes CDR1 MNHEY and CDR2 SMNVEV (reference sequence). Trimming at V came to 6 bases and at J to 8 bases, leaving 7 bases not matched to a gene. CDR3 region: CASRPQGAREKLFF. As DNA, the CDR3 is TGTGCCAGCAGACCACAGGGGGCGCGAGAAAAACTGTTTTTT.

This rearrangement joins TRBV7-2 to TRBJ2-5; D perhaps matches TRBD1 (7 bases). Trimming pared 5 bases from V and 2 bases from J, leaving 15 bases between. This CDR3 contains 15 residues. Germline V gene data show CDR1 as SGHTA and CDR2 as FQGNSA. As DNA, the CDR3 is TGTGCCAGCAGCCTGCGGGACAGACAACAAGAGACCCAGTACTTC. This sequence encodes CASSLRDRQQETQYF.

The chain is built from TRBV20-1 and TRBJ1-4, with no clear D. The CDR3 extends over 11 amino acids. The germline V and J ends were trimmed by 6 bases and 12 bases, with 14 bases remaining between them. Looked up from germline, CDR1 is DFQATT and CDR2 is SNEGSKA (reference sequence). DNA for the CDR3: TGCAGTGCCGCCCTCCGGGGAGAACTGTTTTTT. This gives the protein CSAALRGELFF.

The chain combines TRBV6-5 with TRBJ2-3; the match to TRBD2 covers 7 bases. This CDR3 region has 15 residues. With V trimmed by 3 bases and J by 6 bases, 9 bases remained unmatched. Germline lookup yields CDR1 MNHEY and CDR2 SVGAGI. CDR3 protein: CASSYGGGPADTQYF. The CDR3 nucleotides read TGTGCCAGCAGTTATGGGGGAGGGCCGGCTGATACGCAGTATTTT.

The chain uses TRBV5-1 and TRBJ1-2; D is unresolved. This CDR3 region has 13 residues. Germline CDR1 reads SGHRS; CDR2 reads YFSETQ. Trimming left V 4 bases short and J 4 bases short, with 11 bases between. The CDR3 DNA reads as TGCGCCAGCAGCCTTTCAGTTCGCTATGGCTACACCTTC. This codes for CASSLSVRYGYTF.

The chain's CDR3 is CASSPASQGGNTEAFF. The CDR3 coding sequence is TGTGCCAGCTCACCGGCGTCTCAGGGGGGGAACACTGAAGCTTTCTTT. The genes are TRBV18 and TRBJ1-1, with 7 bases that match TRBD1. The CDR3 sequence is 16 residues long. Trimming cost V 3 bases and J 1 base; bases outside gene matches: 8. Germline values: CDR1 KGHSH, CDR2 LQKENI.

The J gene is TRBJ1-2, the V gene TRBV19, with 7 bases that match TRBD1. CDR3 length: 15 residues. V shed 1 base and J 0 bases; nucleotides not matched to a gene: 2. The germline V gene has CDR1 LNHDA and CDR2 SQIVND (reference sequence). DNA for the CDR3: TGTGCCAGTAGTATAGGGACAGGATCTAACTATGGCTACACCTTC. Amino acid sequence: CASSIGTGSNYGYTF.

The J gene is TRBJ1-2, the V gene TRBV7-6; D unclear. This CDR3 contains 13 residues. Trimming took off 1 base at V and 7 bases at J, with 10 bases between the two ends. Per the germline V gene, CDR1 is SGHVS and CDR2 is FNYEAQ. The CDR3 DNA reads TGTGCCAGCAGCTTAGGAGGAGGGTCTGGCTACACCTTC. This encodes CASSLGGGSGYTF.

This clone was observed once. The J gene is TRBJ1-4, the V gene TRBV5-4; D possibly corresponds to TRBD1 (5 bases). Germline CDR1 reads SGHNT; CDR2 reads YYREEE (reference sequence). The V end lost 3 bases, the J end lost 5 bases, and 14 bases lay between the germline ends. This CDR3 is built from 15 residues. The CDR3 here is CASSSQGVTNEKLFF. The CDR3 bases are TGTGCCAGCAGCTCGCAAGGGGTCACCAATGAAAAACTGTTTTTT.

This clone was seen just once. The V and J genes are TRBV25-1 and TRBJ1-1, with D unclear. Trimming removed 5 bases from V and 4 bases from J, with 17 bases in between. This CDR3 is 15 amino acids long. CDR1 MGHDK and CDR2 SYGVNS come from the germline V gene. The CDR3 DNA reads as TGTGCCAGCAGTCCGACCGGGGAAGGGAGCACTGAAGCTTTCTTT. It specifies CASSPTGEGSTEAFF.